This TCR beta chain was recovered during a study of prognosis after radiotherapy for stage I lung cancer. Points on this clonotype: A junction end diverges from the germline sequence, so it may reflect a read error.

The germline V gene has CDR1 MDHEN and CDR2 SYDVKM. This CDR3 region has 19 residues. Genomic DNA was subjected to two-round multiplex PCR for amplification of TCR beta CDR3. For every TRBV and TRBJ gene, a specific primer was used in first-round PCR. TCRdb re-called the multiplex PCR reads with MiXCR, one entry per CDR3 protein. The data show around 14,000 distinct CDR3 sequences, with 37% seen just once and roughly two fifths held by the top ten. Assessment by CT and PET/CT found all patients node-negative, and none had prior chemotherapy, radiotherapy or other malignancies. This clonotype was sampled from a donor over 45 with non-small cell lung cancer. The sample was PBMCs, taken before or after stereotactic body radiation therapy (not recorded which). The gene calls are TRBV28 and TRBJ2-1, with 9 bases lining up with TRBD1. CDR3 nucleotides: TGTGACAGCAGTTTGATACAGGGGGCCGGGGTAAGCTCCTACAATGAGCAGTTCTTC. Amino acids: CDSSLIQGAGVSSYNEQFF.